Below, 30 T cell receptor beta chains from the same sample are listed, as sequenced in a study of CD8+CD57+ T cells in acquired aplastic anemia. Genomic DNA provided the template from which TCR beta VDJ and CDR3 profiles were obtained. Using its own MiXCR run on the reads, TCRdb lists one record per CDR3 protein. The sample shows around 180,000 distinct CDR3 sequences, roughly 50% of them seen only once. All patients picked for sequencing had shown, by flow cytometry, an expansion of CD8+CD57+ cells. Material for sequencing was sorted CD4+, CD8+, or CD8+CD57+ T cells (not recorded which) from PBMCs. Receptors were obtained from a human donor with aplastic anemia.

The chain employs TRBV19 and TRBJ1-3; D is undetermined. The CDR3 loop spans 12 amino acids. Germline-derived CDR1 and CDR2 are LNHDA and SQIVND (reference sequence). Trimming took off 3 bases at V and 4 bases at J, with 4 bases between the two ends. The CDR3 DNA sequence: TGTGCCAGTAGTATTCTGGGAAACACCATATATTTT. Residues: CASSILGNTIYF.

Here the CDR3 reads CATSTAGLRDGYTF. The CDR3 region has the DNA TGTGCCACCAGCACCGCCGGGCTCAGGGATGGCTACACCTTC. The chain employs TRBV15 and TRBJ1-2, with D tentatively TRBD1 (5 bases). The V end lost 4 bases, the J end lost 6 bases, and 15 bases lay between the germline ends. From germline, CDR1 is LNHNV and CDR2 YYDKDF (reference sequence). This CDR3 is 14 amino acids long.

The chain links TRBV4-2 to TRBJ2-3; 9 bases fit TRBD2. The CDR3 is 19 residues long. Unmatched junction bases numbered 14, after V lost 4 bases and J lost 0 bases. Germline CDR1 is LGHNA and CDR2 is YNFKEQ. This chain's CDR3 is CASSLGGAGGTLSTDTQYF. CDR3 in DNA: TGTGCCAGCAGCCTCGGAGGGGCGGGGGGGACCCTTAGCACAGATACGCAGTATTTT.

The V gene is TRBV12-3 or TRBV12-4, the J gene TRBJ1-1; no definite D call. The V and J ends lost 1 base and 6 bases respectively, with 9 bases between them. The CDR3 is 13 residues long. CDR3 DNA: TGTGCCAGCAGTTTAGTGAAGGGCGCTGAAGCTTTCTTT. Protein product: CASSLVKGAEAFF.

The J gene is TRBJ2-7, the V gene TRBV20-1; D is tentatively TRBD1 or TRBD2 (5 bases each). The germline CDR1 and CDR2 sequences are DFQATT and SNEGSKA (reference sequence). The V end lost 6 bases, the J end lost 2 bases, and 14 bases lay between the germline ends. There are 13 residues in the CDR3. CDR3 nucleotides: TGCAGTGCCCGACGGGACCAACCCTACGAGCAGTACTTC. This gives the protein CSARRDQPYEQYF.

With regard to this clonotype: The junction differs from germline at one of its ends, possibly a read error. The V call is TRBV7-8, the J call TRBJ2-5; D gene uncertain. In germline, CDR1 is SGHVS, CDR2 FQNEAQ. This CDR3 has 18 residues. The CDR3 DNA follows: TGTGCCGGCAGCTTATCGAGGCGGCGGCTGTACTGGCAAGAGACCCAGTACTTC. Its protein product is CAGSLSRRRLYWQETQYF.

The table lists this clonotype with many counts. The chain carries TRBV19 and TRBJ2-1; 8 bases fit TRBD1. V shed 5 bases, J shed 2 bases, and the junction held 5 bases outside the gene matches. CDR3 length: 15 residues. Per the germline V gene, CDR1 is LNHDA and CDR2 is SQIVND (reference sequence). The CDR3 is CASSGMTGAYNEQFF. CDR3 bases: TGTGCCAGTAGTGGGATGACAGGGGCCTACAATGAGCAGTTCTTC.

Many counts were recorded for this clonotype. The V call is TRBV5-1, the J call TRBJ2-7; 9 bases are a match to TRBD2. The germline V gene has CDR1 SGHRS and CDR2 YFSETQ. CDR3 length: 15 amino acids. V lost 2 bases and J lost 3; bases outside the gene matches: 6. The CDR3 here is CASSLGGLADYEQYF. CDR3 in DNA: TGCGCCAGCAGCTTAGGGGGACTAGCCGACTACGAGCAGTACTTC. Filled out from reference TRBV5-1 and TRBJ2-7, the complete variable domain reads KAGVTQTPRYLIKTRGQQVTLSCSPISGHRSVSWYQQTPGQGLQFLFEYFSETQRNKGNFPGRFSGRQFSNSRSEMNVSTLELGDSALYLCASSLGGLADYEQYFGPGTRLTVT.

The genes are TRBV6-1 and TRBJ2-3, with TRBD2 identical over 11 bases. The V gene end was trimmed by 4 bases and the J gene end by 2 bases; junction bases not matched to a gene: 2. The CDR3 runs to 15 residues. Germline V lookup: CDR1 MNHNS, CDR2 SASEGT. The CDR3 is CASSVAGGITDTQYF. The CDR3 DNA reads as TGTGCCAGCAGTGTAGCGGGAGGGATCACAGATACGCAGTATTTT.

This clonotype was observed a handful of times. The chain uses TRBV6-2 or TRBV6-3 and TRBJ2-5, with 10 bases lining up with TRBD2. This CDR3 contains 17 residues. V lost 5 bases and J lost 5; bases outside the gene matches: 14. The V gene's germline CDR1 is MNHEY and CDR2 SVGEGT. The CDR3 loop is CASSGIAGGLEKETQYF. CDR3 DNA sequence: TGTGCCAGCAGTGGAATAGCGGGGGGATTGGAAAAGGAGACCCAGTACTTC.

The gene calls are TRBV2 and TRBJ2-2; D gene unclear. The CDR3 length is 11 residues. The V gene's germline CDR1 is SNHLY and CDR2 FYNNEI. Trimming took 9 bases from V and 6 from J, leaving 8 bases between them. The CDR3: CARLWAGELFF. As DNA, the CDR3 is TGTGCCAGACTCTGGGCCGGGGAGCTGTTTTTT.

This clonotype was seen at least ten times. This chain joins TRBV5-5 and TRBJ1-1; D is unclear. The V gene lost 0 bases and the J gene lost 0 bases, with 12 bases spanning the gap. This CDR3 has 16 residues. CDR1 and CDR2 from the germline V gene are SGHKS and YYEKEE (reference sequence). The CDR3 reads CASSLDPHGVNTEAFF. The CDR3 coding sequence is TGTGCCAGCAGCTTGGACCCACATGGGGTGAACACTGAAGCTTTCTTT.

In this sample, this clonotype turned up many times. The chain couples TRBV20-1 to TRBJ2-7; 8 bases agree with TRBD2. The CDR3 runs 13 residues. V gave up 1 base and J gave up 5 bases; unmatched junction bases: 4. The V gene's germline CDR1 is DFQATT and CDR2 SNEGSKA (reference sequence). The CDR3 nucleotides read TGCAGTGCTAGAGGGGCGGGGGGCAACGAGCAGTACTTC. Its translation: CSARGAGGNEQYF.

This clonotype was found many times. The gene calls are TRBV7-2 and TRBJ2-2, with D unresolved. The V gene's germline CDR1 is SGHTA and CDR2 FQGNSA. V lost 2 bases and J lost 1, with 20 bases in between. The CDR3 spans 19 residues. The CDR3 coding sequence is TGTGCCAGCAGCTTATTTTCCAACCCGGCCTCCAGGAACACCGGGGAGCTGTTTTTT. Amino acid sequence: CASSLFSNPASRNTGELFF.

The chain combines TRBV5-1 with TRBJ1-6, with unresolved D. V was cut by 0 bases and J by 10 bases, with 17 bases left in between. Germline-derived CDR1 and CDR2 are SGHRS and YFSETQ. The CDR3 has 16 residues. CDR3 bases: TGCGCCAGCAGCTTGGACGGCCGAGTCATCCGGTCACCCCTCCACTTT. Translating it yields CASSLDGRVIRSPLHF.

This clonotype was recorded many times. This chain links TRBV19 with TRBJ2-2; 9 bases are a match to TRBD1. Per the germline V gene, CDR1 is LNHDA and CDR2 is SQIVND (reference sequence). V shed 7 bases, J shed 7 bases, and the junction held 10 bases outside the gene matches. This CDR3 has 15 amino acids. The CDR3 nucleotides read TGTGCCAGTAATGCCGGACAGGGGACGCTCGGGGAGCTGTTTTTT. Translation: CASNAGQGTLGELFF.

This rearrangement joins TRBV9 to TRBJ2-7; either TRBD1 or TRBD2 may fit D (6 bases each). Trimming cost V 7 bases and J 1 base, with 9 bases left between them. CDR1 SGDLS and CDR2 YYNGEE come from the germline V gene. The CDR3 is made up of 12 amino acids. The CDR3 loop is CASGGQSYEQYF. In nucleotides, the CDR3 is TGTGCCAGCGGGGGGCAGTCCTACGAGCAGTACTTC. Variable domain in full (rest from reference TRBV9 and TRBJ2-7): DSGVTQTPKHLITATGQRVTLRCSPRSGDLSVYWYQQSLDQGLQFLIQYYNGEERAKGNILERFSAQQFPDLHSELNLSSLELGDSALYFCASGGQSYEQYFGPGTRLTVT.

Only one count was recorded for this clonotype. This chain connects TRBV19 to TRBJ1-2; D is possibly TRBD1 (6 bases). Germline CDR1 LNHDA, CDR2 SQIVND (reference sequence). V shed 9 bases and J shed 4 bases, with 18 bases lying between them. This CDR3 has 14 amino acids. CDR3 DNA: TGTGCCAGCAGGGGATTTCAGGGCGCCTATGGCTACACCTTC. Its protein is CASRGFQGAYGYTF.

This clonotype occurred a few times. This chain connects TRBV7-9 to TRBJ1-6; the match to TRBD1 covers 8 bases. With V trimmed by 5 bases and J by 9 bases, 9 bases remained unmatched. The CDR3 length is 15 residues. Germline V gives CDR1 SEHNR, CDR2 FQNEAQ (reference sequence). This chain's CDR3 is CASSGGGQGGSPLHF. CDR3 in DNA: TGTGCCAGCAGCGGAGGTGGACAGGGAGGTTCACCCCTCCACTTT.

In its sample, this clonotype was seen a few times. The chain links TRBV2 to TRBJ1-6; the D is unclear. The germline CDR1 and CDR2 sequences are SNHLY and FYNNEI. The V end lost 3 bases, the J end lost 7 bases, and 4 bases lay between the germline ends. The CDR3 length is 12 residues. The CDR3 nucleotides read TGTGCCAGCAGTGATGGGAATTCACCCCTCCACTTT. It translates to CASSDGNSPLHF.

This clonotype was recorded many times. The rearrangement uses TRBV14 and TRBJ2-7; 7 bases are shared with TRBD2. The V gene's germline CDR1 is SGHDN and CDR2 FVKESK. V dropped 4 bases and J dropped 0; count of bases not matched to a gene: 6. The CDR3 runs to 15 residues. CDR3 region: CASSPWGGASYEQYF. As DNA, the CDR3 is TGTGCCAGCAGCCCTTGGGGGGGTGCCTCCTACGAGCAGTACTTC.

This clonotype was seen at least ten times. This chain connects TRBV6-5 to TRBJ2-7, with 7 positions matching TRBD2. This CDR3 comprises 15 residues. Germline assignment: CDR1 MNHEY and CDR2 SVGAGI. V dropped 0 bases and J dropped 2; count of bases not matched to a gene: 4. This chain's CDR3 is CASSYSREGTYEQYF. The CDR3 DNA sequence: TGTGCCAGCAGTTACTCAAGGGAGGGGACCTACGAGCAGTACTTC.

This clonotype has at least ten counts. This chain links TRBV29-1 with TRBJ1-1; no clear D. V lost 7 bases and J lost 1, with 13 bases in between. This CDR3 comprises 13 residues. Germline CDR1 reads SQVTM; CDR2 reads ANQGSEA. DNA of the CDR3: TGCAGCGGATCGCGGGGAGGGAACACTGAAGCTTTCTTT. It encodes CSGSRGGNTEAFF.

Details on this clonotype: A read error may produce the germline difference seen at one junction end. This chain links TRBV19 with TRBJ2-3, with D perhaps matching TRBD2 (6 bases). Germline V gene sequence: CDR1 LNHDA, CDR2 SQIVND (reference sequence). The CDR3 runs to 14 residues. The CDR3 spells CASSIVREGDTQYF. In DNA form, the CDR3 reads TGTGCCAGTAGTATCGTGCGGGAAGGGGATACGCAATATTTT.

This chain links TRBV24-1 with TRBJ1-2; 8 bases agree with TRBD1. The CDR3 sequence is 15 residues long. Trimming took 3 bases from V and 4 from J; bases not matched to a gene: 6. Germline values: CDR1 KGHDR, CDR2 SFDVKD. This chain's CDR3 is CATSDLTGGAYGYTF. The CDR3 nucleotides are TGTGCCACCAGTGATCTCACAGGGGGGGCCTATGGCTACACCTTC.

This rearrangement joins TRBV2 to TRBJ2-5; the match to TRBD1 covers 7 bases. This CDR3 comprises 12 residues. V trimming: 9 bases; J trimming: 5 bases; junction bases outside the gene matches: 6. Per germline, CDR1 SNHLY and CDR2 FYNNEI. DNA of the CDR3: TGTGCCAGTTTTACAGGGGCGGAGACCCAGTACTTC. It codes for CASFTGAETQYF. The variable domain in full, with the rest retrieved from reference TRBV2 and TRBJ2-5, is EPEVTQTPSHQVTQMGQEVILRCVPISNHLYFYWYRQILGQKVEFLVSFYNNEISEKSEIFDDQFSVERPDGSNFTLKIRSTKLEDSAMYFCASFTGAETQYFGPGTRLLVL.

This clonotype was detected many times. This chain links TRBV29-1 with TRBJ1-5, with D hard to call. The CDR3 totals 13 residues. In germline, CDR1 is SQVTM, CDR2 ANQGSEA. V was shortened by 1 base and J by 0 bases, with 4 bases between the two germline ends. The CDR3 coding sequence is TGCAGCGTTGAAGTTAATAGCAATCAGCCCCAGCATTTT. Its translation: CSVEVNSNQPQHF.

The V and J genes are TRBV10-3 and TRBJ2-7; D perhaps matches TRBD2 (5 bases). The germline V gene encodes CDR1 ENHRY and CDR2 SYGVKD. V dropped 1 base and J dropped 6 bases, with 7 bases sitting between them. The CDR3 extends over 12 amino acids. The CDR3 nucleotides are TGTGCCATCAGTGAGTTGGGGAGCGAGCAGTACTTC. Translating it yields CAISELGSEQYF.

Here the CDR3 DNA reads TGTGCCAGTAGTACAGCGGGTGGGTCCGGGGAGCTGTTTTTT. This gives the protein CASSTAGGSGELFF. V usage is TRBV19 and J usage is TRBJ2-2, with TRBD2 as a possible D gene (6 bases). CDR3 length equals 14 residues. V was shortened by 4 bases and J by 6 bases, with 12 bases between the two germline ends. Germline V lookup: CDR1 LNHDA, CDR2 SQIVND (reference sequence).

This clonotype counts as large. V and J are TRBV9 and TRBJ1-2; D is possibly TRBD1 (6 bases). Germline V lookup: CDR1 SGDLS, CDR2 YYNGEE. This CDR3 comprises 14 residues. The V gene lost 5 bases and the J gene lost 2 bases, with 13 bases spanning the gap. CDR3 bases: TGTGCCAGCAGTCCACTTCAGGGGAACTATGGCTACACCTTC. Amino acid sequence: CASSPLQGNYGYTF.